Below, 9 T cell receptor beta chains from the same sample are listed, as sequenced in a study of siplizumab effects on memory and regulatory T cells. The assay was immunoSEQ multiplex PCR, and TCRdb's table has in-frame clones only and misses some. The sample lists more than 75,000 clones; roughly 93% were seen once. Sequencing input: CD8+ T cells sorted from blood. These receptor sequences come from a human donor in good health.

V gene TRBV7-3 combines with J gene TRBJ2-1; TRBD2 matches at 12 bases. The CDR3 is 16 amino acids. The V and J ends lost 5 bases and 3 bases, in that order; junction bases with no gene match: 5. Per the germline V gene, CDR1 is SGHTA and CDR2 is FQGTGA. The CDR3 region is CASSLLAGGLYNEQFF. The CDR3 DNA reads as TGTGCCAGCAGCCTCCTAGCGGGGGGGCTCTACAATGAGCAGTTCTTC.

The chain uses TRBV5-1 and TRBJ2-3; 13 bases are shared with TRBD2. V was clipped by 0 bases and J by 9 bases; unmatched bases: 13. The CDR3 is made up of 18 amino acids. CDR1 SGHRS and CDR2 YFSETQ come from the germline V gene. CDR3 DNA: TGCGCCAGCAGCTTGGGAGGGACTAGCGGGACCCACGGGGAAACGCAGTATTTT. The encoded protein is CASSLGGTSGTHGETQYF.

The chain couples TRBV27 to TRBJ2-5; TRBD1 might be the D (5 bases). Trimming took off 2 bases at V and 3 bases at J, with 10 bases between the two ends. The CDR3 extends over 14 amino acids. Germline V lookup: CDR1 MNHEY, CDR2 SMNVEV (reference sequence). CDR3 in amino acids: CASSLAGAEETQYF. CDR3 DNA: TGTGCCAGCAGTTTAGCTGGGGCTGAAGAGACCCAGTACTTC.

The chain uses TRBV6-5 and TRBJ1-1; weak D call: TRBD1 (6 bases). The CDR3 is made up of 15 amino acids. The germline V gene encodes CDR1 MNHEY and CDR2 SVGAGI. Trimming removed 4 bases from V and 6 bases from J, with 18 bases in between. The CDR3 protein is CASSWRTDRLAEAFF. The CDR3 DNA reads TGTGCCAGCAGTTGGCGGACAGACCGGCTGGCTGAAGCTTTCTTT.

The CDR3 loop is CASSIGTGGNSPLHF. As DNA, the CDR3 is TGTGCCAGTAGTATAGGGACAGGGGGTAATTCACCCCTCCACTTT. J is TRBJ1-6 and V is TRBV19; 10 bases align to TRBD1. CDR1 LNHDA and CDR2 SQIVND come from the germline V gene (reference sequence). The ends lost 1 base at V and 6 bases at J; junction bases unmatched: 0. CDR3 length: 15 residues.

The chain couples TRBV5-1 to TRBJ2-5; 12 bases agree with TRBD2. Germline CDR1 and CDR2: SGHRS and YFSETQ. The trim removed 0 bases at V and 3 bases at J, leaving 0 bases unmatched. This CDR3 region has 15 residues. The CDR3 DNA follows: TGCGCCAGCAGCTTGGGACTAGCGGGAGAAGAGACCCAGTACTTC. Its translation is CASSLGLAGEETQYF. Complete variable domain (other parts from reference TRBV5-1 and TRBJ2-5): KAGVTQTPRYLIKTRGQQVTLSCSPISGHRSVSWYQQTPGQGLQFLFEYFSETQRNKGNFPGRFSGRQFSNSRSEMNVSTLELGDSALYLCASSLGLAGEETQYFGPGTRLLVL.

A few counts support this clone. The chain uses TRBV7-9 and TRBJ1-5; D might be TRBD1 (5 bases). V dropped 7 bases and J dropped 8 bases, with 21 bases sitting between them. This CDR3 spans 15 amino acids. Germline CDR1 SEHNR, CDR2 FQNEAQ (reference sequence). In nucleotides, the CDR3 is TGTGCCAGCACCGGGGGGGGTACTCTAGGGGAGCCCCAGCATTTT. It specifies CASTGGGTLGEPQHF.

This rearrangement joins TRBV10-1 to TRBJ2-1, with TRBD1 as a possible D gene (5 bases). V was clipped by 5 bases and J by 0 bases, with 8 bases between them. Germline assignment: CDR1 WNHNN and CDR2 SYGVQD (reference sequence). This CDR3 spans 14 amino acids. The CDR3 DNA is TGCGCCAGCAGTCCAGGGAACTCCTACAATGAGCAGTTCTTC. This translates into CASSPGNSYNEQFF.

CDR3 DNA sequence: TGTGCCAGCTGGATCCTGGGAGCCCGCACAGATACGCAGTATTTT. This translates into CASWILGARTDTQYF. V gene TRBV25-1 combines with J gene TRBJ2-3, with a possible D match to TRBD2 (5 bases). Germline loops: CDR1 MGHDK, CDR2 SYGVNS. The V end was cut by 8 bases, the J end by 1 base, with 16 bases between. CDR3 size: 15 residues.